These T cell receptor beta chains were read from a single sample in a study of PD-1 blockade in classical Hodgkin lymphoma. Here immunoSEQ multiplex PCR was the method, and the copy in TCRdb shows in-frame clones only, minus some. The sample records about 33,000 clones, under 75% being singletons. Specimen: peripheral blood mononuclear cells (PBMCs), collected before the fourth cycle of nivolumab. All receptors come from a human donor with classical Hodgkin lymphoma. Both conserved end residues are part of each CDR3. The D gene is left open where the match is weak. A row's size may be missing; if present it is once, few, many or a size class.

TRBV4-3	.	.	TRBJ1-1	TGCGCCAGCAGCCAAGATCTTAAAGGGAGACGGACTGAAGCTTTCTTT	CASSQDLKGRRTEAFF
TRBV28	TRBD2	.	TRBJ2-7	TGTGCCAGCAGTTCTGGGACTAGCGGGCATTTCTACGAGCAGTACTTC	CASSSGTSGHFYEQYF
TRBV6-5	.	.	TRBJ2-7	TGTGCCAGCATTGGGCCGGGATCCTACGAGCAGTACTTC	CASIGPGSYEQYF
TRBV15	TRBD2	.	TRBJ2-7	TGTGCCACCAGCCGGGGCGGGGGGGGTTCCTACGAGCAGTACTTC	CATSRGGGGSYEQYF
TRBV30	.	.	TRBJ2-1	TGTGCCTGGAGGCACCGGAGGGACCCCTACAATGAGCAGTTCTTC	CAWRHRRDPYNEQFF
TRBV19	TRBD1	.	TRBJ2-1	TGTGCCAGTAGTATTAGGGTGACGGGACAGCTCTACAATGAGCAGTTCTTC	CASSIRVTGQLYNEQFF
TRBV30	TRBD2	.	TRBJ2-7	TGTGCCTGGGGACTAGCGGGCTACGAGCAGTACTTC	CAWGLAGYEQYF
TRBV19	.	once	TRBJ2-3	TGTGCCAGTAGTATGTTGCAGACCACAGATACGCAGTATTTT	CASSMLQTTDTQYF
TRBV19	.	.	TRBJ2-5	TGTGCCAGTAGTATAGATCCGCCAGGTGGGGGCCAAGAGACCCAGTACTTC	CASSIDPPGGGQETQYF
TRBV7-9	TRBD2	.	TRBJ2-5	TGTGCCAGCAGCCCGGGACTAGCGGGGGAAGAGACCCAGTACTTC	CASSPGLAGEETQYF
TRBV19	.	.	TRBJ2-3	TGTGCCAGTAGTCCCGGGGCGTTTAGCACAGATACGCAGTATTTT	CASSPGAFSTDTQYF
TRBV27	.	.	TRBJ2-1	TGTGCCAGCAGTGAAATTAACAATGAGCAGTTCTTC	CASSEINNEQFF
TRBV11-2	TRBD2	.	TRBJ2-2	TGTGCCAGCAGCACTAGCGGGAGCGTGTCTACCGGGGAGCTGTTTTTT	CASSTSGSVSTGELFF
TRBV5-1	TRBD2	.	TRBJ2-5	TGCGCCAGCAGCTTCGGACTAGCGGGCCAAGAGACCCAGTACTTC	CASSFGLAGQETQYF
TRBV15	TRBD1	.	TRBJ2-3	TGTGCCACCAGTGAGACGAGACAGGGGACAGATACGCAGTATTTT	CATSETRQGTDTQYF
TRBV6-6	.	once	TRBJ1-5	TGTGCCACTAGAGGGGTGCAAAAACATTTT	CATRGVQKHF
TRBV7-3	.	.	TRBJ2-1	TGTGCCAGCAGCTTAGTTATATCGGAGCAGTTCTTC	CASSLVISEQFF
TRBV19	.	.	TRBJ2-7	TGTGCCAGTAGTATAGGGGGCTACGAGCAGTACTTC	CASSIGGYEQYF
TRBV7-2	TRBD1	.	TRBJ1-2	TGTGCCAGCAGCCTCGCGGGACAGGGAGGGGGCTACACCTTC	CASSLAGQGGGYTF
TRBV15	.	once	TRBJ2-7	TGTGCCACCAGCAGAGCCCCGGACAGTGAAAAGGACTTC	CATSRAPDSEKDF
TRBV19	TRBD1	.	TRBJ2-7	TGTGCCAGTAGTATACTAAGGGACAGCAACTACGAGCAGTACTTC	CASSILRDSNYEQYF
TRBV6-5	TRBD2	.	TRBJ2-7	TGTGCCAGCAGTTATCGGGGACTACCACCCTACGAGCAGTACTTC	CASSYRGLPPYEQYF
TRBV4-3	TRBD2	.	TRBJ2-7	TGCGCCAGCAGCCAAGAGGGACTAGCGGGCTCCTACGAGCAGTACTTC	CASSQEGLAGSYEQYF
TRBV4-1	.	.	TRBJ2-3	TGCGCCAGCAGCCAAGGCCCTACTGGGGGATTGAGAAATACGCAGTATTTT	CASSQGPTGGLRNTQYF
TRBV6-6	.	.	TRBJ1-2	TGTGCCAGCAGTTACCATCGGGTGCGAGACTATGGCTACACCTTC	CASSYHRVRDYGYTF
TRBV6-5	.	.	TRBJ2-2	TGTGCCAGCAGTTTAGAAGGAGCCGGGACTGGCGGGGAGCTGTTTTTT	CASSLEGAGTGGELFF
TRBV15	TRBD1	medium-sized	TRBJ1-1	TGTGCCACCGGCTACAGGGGGCTGGAAGCTTTCTTT	CATGYRGLEAFF
TRBV27	.	few	TRBJ2-7	TGTGCCAGCAGTTCGGGTGCATACGAGCAGTACTTC	CASSSGAYEQYF
TRBV28	TRBD2	.	TRBJ2-1	TGTGCCAGCAGTAATTGGACTAGCGGGAGCGAGCAGTTCTTC	CASSNWTSGSEQFF
TRBV28	.	few	TRBJ2-3	TGTGCCAGCAGTACGATTACCGAAAGCACAGATACGCAGTATTTT	CASSTITESTDTQYF
TRBV6-6	.	few	TRBJ2-2	TGTGCCAGCAGTCAGGAAGGTGCCGGGGAGCTGTTTTTT	CASSQEGAGELFF
TRBV7-9	.	.	TRBJ1-4	TGTGCCAGCAGCTTGGACGGGAATGAAAAACTGTTTTTT	CASSLDGNEKLFF
TRBV6-5	TRBD1	.	TRBJ1-2	TGTGCCAGCAGTTTATCATCTGCAGGGGGCTATGGCTACACCTTC	CASSLSSAGGYGYTF
TRBV27	.	.	TRBJ2-7	TGTGCCAGCAGTTTAGTAGGGGAGGAGGCGTCCTACGAGCAGTACTTC	CASSLVGEEASYEQYF
TRBV9	TRBD2	.	TRBJ2-1	TGTGCCAGCAGCGTAGCTCGGGACTATGGTGAGCAGTTCTTC	CASSVARDYGEQFF
TRBV7-6	.	.	TRBJ1-1	TGTGCCAGCAGCCAGGCCGCGGGCTTGGGAGTAGCTGAAGCTTTCTTT	CASSQAAGLGVAEAFF
TRBV9	TRBD2	.	TRBJ2-7	TGTGCCAGCAGCCCACATAGCGGGAGGGATCCTTCCTACGAGCAGTACTTC	CASSPHSGRDPSYEQYF
TRBV4-2	TRBD2	.	TRBJ2-5	TGTGCCAGCAGCCAGGCTACTAGCGGGGTGGAGACCCAGTACTTC	CASSQATSGVETQYF
TRBV2	TRBD1	.	TRBJ1-1	TGTGCCAGCAGTGGACTAACCCGGGACAGGGGATTGAACACTGAAGCTTTCTTT	CASSGLTRDRGLNTEAFF
TRBV27	TRBD2	.	TRBJ2-1	TGTGCCAGCAGTTTCTCTCGAAGGAGCGGGAGGGACGATGAGCAGTTCTTC	CASSFSRRSGRDDEQFF
TRBV7-2	TRBD1	.	TRBJ1-2	TGTGCCAGCAGCCTGGCCCCGGGACAGAGAGGCCATGGCTACACCTTC	CASSLAPGQRGHGYTF
TRBV9	TRBD2	.	TRBJ2-7	TGTGCCAGCAGCGCTCACCCTTTACCCGGGACTAGCGGGAAGTACGAGCAGTACTTC	CASSAHPLPGTSGKYEQYF
TRBV27	.	.	TRBJ1-1	TGTGCCAGCAGTTCCCAACAGGGACGGTACACTGAAGCTTTCTTT	CASSSQQGRYTEAFF
TRBV19	.	.	TRBJ2-5	TGTGCCAGTAGTATAGGAGGGAGAGAGACCCAGTACTTC	CASSIGGRETQYF
TRBV18	TRBD1	.	TRBJ2-1	TGTGCCAGCTCACCACTATCCGGGACAGGGCCCGGGAATGAGCAGTTCTTC	CASSPLSGTGPGNEQFF
TRBV29-1	.	.	TRBJ2-7	TGCAGCGTTGAAATCGGGCTGACGACCTACGAGCAGTACTTC	CSVEIGLTTYEQYF
TRBV5-1	TRBD2	.	TRBJ2-3	TGCGCCAGCAGCTTGGATCTAGCGGGGGGGACAGATACGCAGTATTTT	CASSLDLAGGTDTQYF
TRBV9	.	.	TRBJ2-7	TGTGCCAGCAGCCCCGGGGACTCGGCGAGGATTGAGCAGTACTTC	CASSPGDSARIEQYF
TRBV15	.	.	TRBJ2-7	TGTGCCACCAGCAGAGGACGGATCTCTCCGACCTACGAGCAGTACTTC	CATSRGRISPTYEQYF
TRBV4-1	.	.	TRBJ2-1	TGCGCCAGCAGCCAAGATCCCGTTTACAATGAGCAGTTCTTC	CASSQDPVYNEQFF
TRBV7-3	TRBD2	.	TRBJ2-5	TGTGCCAGCAGCTCCAATAGCGGGAGCCAAGAGACCCAGTACTTC	CASSSNSGSQETQYF
TRBV4-2	TRBD1	once	TRBJ1-4	TGTGCCAGCAGCCACTCGGTCCCCTTGCGGGACAGTAATGAAAAACTGTTTTTT	CASSHSVPLRDSNEKLFF
TRBV7-6	.	.	TRBJ2-1	TGTGCCAGCAGCTTAATGGGGCGTAGGGCAACCTACAATGAGCAGTTCTTC	CASSLMGRRATYNEQFF
TRBV13	.	.	TRBJ1-2	TGTGCCAGCAGCTTAGAGGCAGGGGTATATGGCTACACCTTC	CASSLEAGVYGYTF
TRBV5-6	TRBD1	.	TRBJ1-2	TGTGCCAGCAACCCATCTTGGGGGACAGCCTATGGCTACACCTTC	CASNPSWGTAYGYTF
TRBV28	TRBD1	.	TRBJ1-2	TGTGCCAGCAGCCCACAGGGGGCGCGAGGCTACACCTTC	CASSPQGARGYTF
TRBV7-2	.	few	TRBJ2-7	TGTGCCAGCAGCTGGGACTACGAGCAGTACTTC	CASSWDYEQYF